This TCR beta chain originates from a study of T cell changes during pregnancy in multiple sclerosis. Sequencing used immunoSEQ multiplex PCR; TCRdb keeps in-frame clones, though not all of them. The table lists some 71,000 clones, just over 90% of them singletons, with roughly 1.5% in the top ten. CDR3 size: 15 residues. J lost 6 bases, V lost 4 bases, and 9 bases had no gene match. Germline V gene lookup returns CDR1 MNHEY and CDR2 SVGAGI. The rearrangement uses TRBV6-5 and TRBJ2-1, with 7 bases lining up with TRBD2. The TCR originated in a female donor with multiple sclerosis, enrolled in a pregnancy study. Here the sequenced sample was peripheral blood, taken after pregnancy. The DNA of the CDR3 is TGTGCCAGCAGTTCGATGCTCTGGGAGGGCAATGAGCAGTTCTTC. Amino acids: CASSSMLWEGNEQFF.